This T cell receptor beta chain emerged from a study of shared clonotypes between healthy human individuals. Study-wide context: Contributing individuals were two females and three males aged 18 to 49.

Terminally differentiated effector memory CD45RA+ cells were left out of the naive CD8 fraction, which was CD45RO-negative and positively selected for CCR7. Notes on the study in general: A reduction in generation probabilities was seen for non-shared clonotypes relative to those shared by all four donors. A handful of donors held about 5% of naive CD4 clonotypes in common.

Concerning this clone itself: Its antigen is as yet unknown.

The ends lost 4 bases at V and 3 bases at J; junction bases unmatched: 6. CDR1 SGHAT and CDR2 FQNNGV come from the germline V gene. The CDR3 consists of 16 residues. Several immunoSEQ plates received, in even portions, the genomic DNA of each subset. Profiled with immunoSEQ multiplex PCR; TCRdb holds only in-frame clones, not every one. The table has approximately 1.9 million clones, 93% seen once; the top ten hold approximately 1.6%. The sequenced sample consisted of naive CD8+ T cells from PBMCs. The clonotype originates from a man between 18 and 29 years old in good health. Some clones in this sample may be carry-over from other donors' samples. V gene TRBV11-2 combines with J gene TRBJ1-3; 10 bases agree with TRBD1. The chain's CDR3 is CASSSRGQGYGNTIYF. The DNA of the CDR3 is TGTGCCAGCAGCTCTCGGGGACAGGGGTATGGAAACACCATATATTTT. The full variable domain, its missing parts supplied by reference TRBV11-2 and TRBJ1-3, is EAGVAQSPRYKIIEKRQSVAFWCNPISGHATLYWYQQILGQGPKLLIQFQNNGVVDDSQLPKDRFSAERLKGVDSTLKIQPAKLEDSAVYLCASSSRGQGYGNTIYFGEGSWLTVV.